The 11 T cell receptor beta chains listed next were all sequenced from one sample in a study of radiotherapy plus CTLA-4 blockade in lung cancer. Assay: immunoSEQ multiplex PCR; the TCRdb copy retains only in-frame clones and omits some. Of approximately 110,000 clones in the sample, approximately 80% were seen once. Source: peripheral blood, taken from a patient treated with radiotherapy plus ipilimumab. These TCRs come from a human donor with non-small cell lung cancer that progressed on radiotherapy plus ipilimumab. Some clones in this sample may be carry-over from other donors' samples.

The chain joins TRBV29-1 to TRBJ1-1; D is uncertain. This CDR3 has 13 residues. Germline V lookup: CDR1 SQVTM, CDR2 ANQGSEA. The V end lost 6 bases, the J end lost 1 base, and 12 bases lay between the germline ends. The CDR3 loop is CSVRPGWNTEAFF. Written as DNA, the CDR3 is TGCAGCGTACGGCCGGGGTGGAACACTGAAGCTTTCTTT. Based on the CDR3 plus reference TRBV29-1 and TRBJ1-1, the full variable domain is SAVISQKPSRDICQRGTSLTIQCQVDSQVTMMFWYRQQPGQSLTLIATANQGSEATYESGFVIDKFPISRPNLTFSTLTVSNMSPEDSSIYLCSVRPGWNTEAFFGQGTRLTVV.

The count of this clone is one. The chain joins TRBV27 to TRBJ1-2; TRBD1 matches at 9 bases. Losses at the gene ends were 8 bases for V and 0 bases for J; bases not matched to a gene: 13. CDR1 is MNHEY, CDR2 SMNVEV, per germline (reference sequence). This CDR3 spans 17 amino acids. The CDR3 protein is CASSPLGTGWSNYGYTF. The CDR3 DNA is TGTGCCAGCTCTCCCCTCGGGACAGGGTGGTCTAACTATGGCTACACCTTC.

The chain has TRBV5-4 and TRBJ1-6, with TRBD1 matching over 9 bases. V dropped 4 bases and J dropped 0; count of bases not matched to a gene: 5. Looked up from germline, CDR1 is SGHNT and CDR2 is YYREEE (reference sequence). CDR3 length equals 17 residues. CDR3 nucleotide sequence: TGTGCCAGCAGCCGGGACAGGGCCCACTCCTATAATTCACCCCTCCACTTT. Encoded protein: CASSRDRAHSYNSPLHF.

The chain has TRBV5-1 and TRBJ2-1; TRBD2 agrees at 15 bases. The CDR3 has 21 amino acids. V lost 2 bases and J lost 0; bases outside the gene matches: 12. Germline CDR1 SGHRS, CDR2 YFSETQ. CDR3 coding DNA: TGCGCCAGCAGCTTTTTGGGGACCGGGACTAGCGGGGGGCTCTCCTACAATGAGCAGTTCTTC. Protein sequence: CASSFLGTGTSGGLSYNEQFF.

V and J are TRBV14 and TRBJ1-3, with 8 bases matching TRBD1. This CDR3 is 14 amino acids long. J lost 5 bases, V lost 0 bases, and 0 bases had no gene match. The germline CDR1 and CDR2 sequences are SGHDN and FVKESK. The CDR3 loop reads CASSQDRGRNTIYF. The CDR3 bases are TGTGCCAGCAGCCAAGACAGGGGGCGAAACACCATATATTTT.

The chain recombines TRBV7-8 with TRBJ2-7; D possibly uses TRBD1 or TRBD2 (5 bases each). V lost 0 bases, J lost 3 bases, and 6 bases lay in between. The CDR3 loop spans 13 amino acids. The V gene's germline CDR1 is SGHVS and CDR2 FQNEAQ. CDR3 loop: CASSLAGGYEQYF. The DNA of the CDR3 is TGTGCCAGCAGCTTAGCTGGGGGCTACGAGCAGTACTTC.

This chain links TRBV18 with TRBJ1-1, with TRBD1 matching over 7 bases. From germline, CDR1 is KGHSH and CDR2 LQKENI. V dropped 3 bases and J dropped 0; count of bases not matched to a gene: 4. The CDR3 is 15 residues long. For the CDR3, the DNA is TGTGCCAGCTCACCTGACAGGGACATGAACACTGAAGCTTTCTTT. Translated: CASSPDRDMNTEAFF.

The gene calls are TRBV29-1 and TRBJ1-2; D is undetermined. CDR1 is SQVTM, CDR2 ANQGSEA, per germline. V shed 7 bases and J shed 3 bases, with 12 bases lying between them. There are 12 residues in the CDR3. CDR3 sequence: CSARAWDYGYTF. The CDR3, as DNA: TGCAGCGCCCGCGCCTGGGACTATGGCTACACCTTC. Supplemented by reference TRBV29-1 and TRBJ1-2, the full variable domain reads SAVISQKPSRDICQRGTSLTIQCQVDSQVTMMFWYRQQPGQSLTLIATANQGSEATYESGFVIDKFPISRPNLTFSTLTVSNMSPEDSSIYLCSARAWDYGYTFGSGTRLTVV.

V and J are TRBV5-1 and TRBJ2-7; the D is unclear. This CDR3 contains 13 residues. Germline V lookup: CDR1 SGHRS, CDR2 YFSETQ. Deletions cut 4 bases from V and 3 bases from J, with 11 bases between. The CDR3 sequence is CASSPSGNYEQYF. The CDR3 nucleotides are TGCGCCAGCAGCCCCAGTGGGAACTACGAGCAGTACTTC.

The V and J genes are TRBV5-1 and TRBJ2-7; either TRBD1 or TRBD2 may supply D (7 bases each). V lost 4 bases and J 3 bases, leaving 20 bases between the germline ends. The CDR3 covers 16 residues. Germline CDR1 SGHRS, CDR2 YFSETQ. The CDR3 loop reads CASSLAGRTGDYEQYF. CDR3 sequence (DNA): TGCGCCAGCAGCCTTGCCGGGAGGACAGGTGACTACGAGCAGTACTTC.

This clone was counted a few times. V and J are TRBV6-5 and TRBJ1-2; D might be TRBD1 (5 bases). This CDR3 has 14 residues. Deletions cut 7 bases from V and 0 bases from J, with 12 bases between. Germline-derived CDR1 and CDR2 are MNHEY and SVGAGI. This CDR3 is CASTPSGANYGYTF. CDR3 coding DNA: TGTGCCAGCACCCCGTCGGGGGCTAACTATGGCTACACCTTC.